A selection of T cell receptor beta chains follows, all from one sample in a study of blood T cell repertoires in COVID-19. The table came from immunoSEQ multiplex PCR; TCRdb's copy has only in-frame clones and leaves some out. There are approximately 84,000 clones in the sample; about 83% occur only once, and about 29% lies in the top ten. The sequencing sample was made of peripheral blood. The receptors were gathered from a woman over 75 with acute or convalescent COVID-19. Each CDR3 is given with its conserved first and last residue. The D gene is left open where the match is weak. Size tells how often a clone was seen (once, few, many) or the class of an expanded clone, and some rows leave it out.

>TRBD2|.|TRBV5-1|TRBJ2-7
TGCGCCAGCAGCGCCGGACTAGCGGGAGGGCCCCCCTACGAGCAGTACTTC
CASSAGLAGGPPYEQYF
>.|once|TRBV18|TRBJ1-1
TGTGCCAGCTCACCAAGCCGGGACACTGAAGCTTTCTTT
CASSPSRDTEAFF
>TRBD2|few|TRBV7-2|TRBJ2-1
TGTGCCAGCAGCTTAGGACTAGCGGCCGATGAGCAGTTCTTC
CASSLGLAADEQFF
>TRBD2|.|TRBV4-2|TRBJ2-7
TGTGCCAGCAGCCAAGTCGGTGTCGGACTAGCGGGGTCCTACGAGCAGTACTTC
CASSQVGVGLAGSYEQYF
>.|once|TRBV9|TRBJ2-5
TGTGCCAGCAGCGTAGGGGTGGGAGTCGGAGAGACCCAGTACTTC
CASSVGVGVGETQYF
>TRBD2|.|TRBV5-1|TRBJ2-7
TGCGCCAGCAGCTTGGGGGCGGGGGATGAGTACGAGCAGTACTTC
CASSLGAGDEYEQYF
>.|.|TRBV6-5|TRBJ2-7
TGTGCCAGCAGTTACAGGACTCTCAAGCCCTACGAGCAGTACTTC
CASSYRTLKPYEQYF
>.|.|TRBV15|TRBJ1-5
TGTGCCACCAGCAGAGATCAGGGCGCGGGGAATCAGCCCCAGCATTTT
CATSRDQGAGNQPQHF
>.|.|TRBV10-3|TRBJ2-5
TGTGCCATCAGTGACGAACCATCGGAGGGAGAGACCCAGTACTTC
CAISDEPSEGETQYF
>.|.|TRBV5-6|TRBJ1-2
TGTGCCAGCAGCTTGGGCCCGGGAGGGATTTATGGCTACACCTTC
CASSLGPGGIYGYTF
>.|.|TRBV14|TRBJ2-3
TGTGCCAGCAGCCAAGTCGTCGGGGTGACAGATACGCAGTATTTT
CASSQVVGVTDTQYF
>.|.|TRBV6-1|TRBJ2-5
TGTGCCAGCAGTGAAGCATCGTATTACCAAGAGACCCAGTACTTC
CASSEASYYQETQYF
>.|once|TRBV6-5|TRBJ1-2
TGTGCCAGCAGCGTCCAAGGAGCTAACTATGGCTACACCTTC
CASSVQGANYGYTF
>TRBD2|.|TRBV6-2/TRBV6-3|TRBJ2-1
TGTGCCAGCAGTTACTGGGGGACTAGCGGGAGGGGGAGCTCCTACAATGAGCAGTTCTTC
CASSYWGTSGRGSSYNEQFF
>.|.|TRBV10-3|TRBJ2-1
TGTGCCATCATGGGGCGGTACTCCTACAATGAGCAGTTCTTC
CAIMGRYSYNEQFF
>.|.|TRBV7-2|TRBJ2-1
TGTGCCAGCAGCTCGACTCGTTACAATGAGCAGTTCTTC
CASSSTRYNEQFF
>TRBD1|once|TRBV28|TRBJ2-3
TGTGCCAGCAGTGAGTCCGGGACAGGGGGTGATACGCAGTATTTT
CASSESGTGGDTQYF
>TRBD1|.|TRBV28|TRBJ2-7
TGTGCCAGTGTACAGGGGACAAATTCCTACGAGCAGTACTTC
CASVQGTNSYEQYF
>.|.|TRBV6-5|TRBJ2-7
TGTGCCAGCAGTCTCGGGGTCACCTACGAGCAGTACTTC
CASSLGVTYEQYF
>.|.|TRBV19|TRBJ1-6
TGTGCCAGTAGTATCCTCGGGAATTCACCCCTCCACTTT
CASSILGNSPLHF
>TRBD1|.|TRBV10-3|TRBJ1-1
TGTGCCATCAGTAGACAGGGCACTGAAGCTTTCTTT
CAISRQGTEAFF
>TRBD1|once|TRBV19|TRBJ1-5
TGTGCCAGTAGTACCCGACAGGGGGCGCTGAGTCAGCCCCAGCATTTT
CASSTRQGALSQPQHF
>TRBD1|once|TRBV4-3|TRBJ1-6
TGCGCCAGCAGCCAACAGGGACAGGGGGAATCACCCCTCCACTTT
CASSQQGQGESPLHF
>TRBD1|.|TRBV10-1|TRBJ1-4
TGCGCCAGCAGTGAAGCAGGGGGTCAAGGGGAAAAACTGTTTTTT
CASSEAGGQGEKLFF
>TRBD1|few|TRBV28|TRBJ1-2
TGTGCCAGCAGTATGCCAGGACAGGGCGCAGGCTACACCTTC
CASSMPGQGAGYTF
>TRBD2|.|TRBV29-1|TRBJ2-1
TGCAGCGTTGCGACTAGCGGTTACAATGAGCAGTTCTTC
CSVATSGYNEQFF
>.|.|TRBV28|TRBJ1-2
TGTGCCAGCAGTTTGGCCAGGGAGGGTGGCTACACCTTC
CASSLAREGGYTF
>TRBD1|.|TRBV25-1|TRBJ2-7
TGTGCCAGCAGTGAGCTCTCCGGGACAGCCTACGAGCAGTACTTC
CASSELSGTAYEQYF
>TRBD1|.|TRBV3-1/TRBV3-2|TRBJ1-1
TGTGCCAGCAGCCAAGAGGGCAGGGGGTTTGAAGCTTTCTTT
CASSQEGRGFEAFF
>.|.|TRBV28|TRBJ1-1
TGTGCCAGCAGTTTATCGCTCAGGAACACTGAAGCTTTCTTT
CASSLSLRNTEAFF
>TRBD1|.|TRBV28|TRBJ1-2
TGTGCCAGCGGACTCTTACGGCAGGGGGATGGCTACACCTTC
CASGLLRQGDGYTF
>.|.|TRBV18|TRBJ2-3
TGTGCCAGCTCACGGACAAGCGACACAGATACGCAGTATTTT
CASSRTSDTDTQYF
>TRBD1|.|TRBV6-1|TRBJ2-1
TGTGCCAGCAGTGAATTTGACAGGGCCCAGTTCTTC
CASSEFDRAQFF
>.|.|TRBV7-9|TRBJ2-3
TGTGCCAGCAGCATTAGAGCCCACGGGACAGATACGCAGTATTTT
CASSIRAHGTDTQYF
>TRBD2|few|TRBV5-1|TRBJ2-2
TGCGCCAGCAGCCGGGGACTAGCGGGAGGGGCGAACACCGGGGAGCTGTTTTTT
CASSRGLAGGANTGELFF
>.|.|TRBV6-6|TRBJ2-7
TGTGCCAGCAGCCACAGGGACCACGAGCAGTACTTC
CASSHRDHEQYF
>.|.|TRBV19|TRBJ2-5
TGTGCCAGCAGTGGGACACTCCAAGAGACCCAGTACTTC
CASSGTLQETQYF
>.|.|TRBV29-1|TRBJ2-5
TGCAGCGTTGATCTGTACCAAGAGACCCAGTACTTC
CSVDLYQETQYF
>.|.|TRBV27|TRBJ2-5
TGTGCCAGCAGTTTATTCGGAGAGACCCAGTACTTC
CASSLFGETQYF
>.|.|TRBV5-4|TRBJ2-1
TGTGCCAGCAGCCTCTCCTACAATGAGCAGTTCTTC
CASSLSYNEQFF
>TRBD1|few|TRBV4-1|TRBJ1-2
TGCGCCAGCAGCTATTACCGGGACAGCTATGGCTACACCTTC
CASSYYRDSYGYTF
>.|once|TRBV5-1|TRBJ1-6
TGCGCCAGCAGTGTTGACAGAATGAATTCACCCCTCCACTTT
CASSVDRMNSPLHF
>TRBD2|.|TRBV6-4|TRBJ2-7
TGTGCCAGCAGTGACTCTAGCGGGAGGGAGTACGAGCAGTACTTC
CASSDSSGREYEQYF
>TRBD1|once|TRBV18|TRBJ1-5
TGTGCCAGCTCACCAGGACAGGGCACTCAGCCCCAGCATTTT
CASSPGQGTQPQHF
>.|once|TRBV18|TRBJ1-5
TGTGCCAGCTCACCAACAGACAATCAGCCCCAGCATTTT
CASSPTDNQPQHF
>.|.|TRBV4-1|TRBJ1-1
TGCGCCAGCAGCGATACGATACAGGGAACGCCTGAAGCTTTCTTT
CASSDTIQGTPEAFF
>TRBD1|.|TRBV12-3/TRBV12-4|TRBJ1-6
TGTGCCAGCAGTTCGGACAGGGGTTCACCCCTCCACTTT
CASSSDRGSPLHF
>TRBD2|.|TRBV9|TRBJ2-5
TGTGCCAGCAGCCCCTACTCCGGGACTAGCGGAGAGACCCAGTACTTC
CASSPYSGTSGETQYF
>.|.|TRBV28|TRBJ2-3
TGTGCCAGCAAGGTAGCGAGACACACAGATACGCAGTATTTT
CASKVARHTDTQYF
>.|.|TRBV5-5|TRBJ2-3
TGTGCCAGCAGCTTGCAGGCAAGCACAGATACGCAGTATTTT
CASSLQASTDTQYF
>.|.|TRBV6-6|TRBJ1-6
TGTACCAGCAGTTTATCAGGGGCCGGTAATTCACCCCTCCACTTT
CTSSLSGAGNSPLHF
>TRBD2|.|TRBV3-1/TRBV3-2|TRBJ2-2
TGTGCCAGCAGCCAAGCCAGCGGGAGCTACAACACCGGGGAGCTGTTTTTT
CASSQASGSYNTGELFF
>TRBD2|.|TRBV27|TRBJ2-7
TGTGCCAGCAGTTTATTTCGGGGGGGCTACGAGCAGTACTTC
CASSLFRGGYEQYF
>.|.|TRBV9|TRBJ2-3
TGTGCCAGCAGCGTAGTGGGCGCGGGAGATACGCAGTATTTT
CASSVVGAGDTQYF